This T cell receptor (beta chain) was profiled in a study of T cells in Graves' hyperthyroidism and ophthalmopathy. Per germline, CDR1 MGHRA and CDR2 YSYEKL. V was cut by 1 base and J by 1 base, with 8 bases left in between. CDR3 length equals 15 residues. TCR beta CDR3 region amplification was performed from RNA transcripts. TCR CDR3 regions were first amplified by RT-PCR with HTBI primers. TCRdb called the multiplex PCR reads again in MiXCR, with one record for every CDR3 protein. In the table there are approximately 870,000 distinct CDR3 sequences, around 39% of which are singletons. The chain has TRBV4-1 and TRBJ1-5; D is undetermined. The material sequenced was blood. This TCR was recovered from a man between 18 and 29 years old with Graves' hyperthyroidism. The chain's CDR3 is CASSQGRESNQPQHF. The CDR3 nucleotides are TGCGCCAGCAGCCAAGGGAGGGAAAGCAATCAGCCCCAGCATTTT.